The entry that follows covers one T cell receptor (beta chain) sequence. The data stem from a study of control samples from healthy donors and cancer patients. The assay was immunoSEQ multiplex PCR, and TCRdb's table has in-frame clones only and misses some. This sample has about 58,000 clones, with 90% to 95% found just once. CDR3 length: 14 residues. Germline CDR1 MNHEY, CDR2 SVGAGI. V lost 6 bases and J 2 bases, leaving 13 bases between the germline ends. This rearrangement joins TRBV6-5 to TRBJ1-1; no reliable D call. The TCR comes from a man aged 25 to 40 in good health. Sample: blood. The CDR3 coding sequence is TGTGCCAGCAGAACGGGTTCCTCTAACACTGAAGCTTTCTTT. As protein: CASRTGSSNTEAFF.